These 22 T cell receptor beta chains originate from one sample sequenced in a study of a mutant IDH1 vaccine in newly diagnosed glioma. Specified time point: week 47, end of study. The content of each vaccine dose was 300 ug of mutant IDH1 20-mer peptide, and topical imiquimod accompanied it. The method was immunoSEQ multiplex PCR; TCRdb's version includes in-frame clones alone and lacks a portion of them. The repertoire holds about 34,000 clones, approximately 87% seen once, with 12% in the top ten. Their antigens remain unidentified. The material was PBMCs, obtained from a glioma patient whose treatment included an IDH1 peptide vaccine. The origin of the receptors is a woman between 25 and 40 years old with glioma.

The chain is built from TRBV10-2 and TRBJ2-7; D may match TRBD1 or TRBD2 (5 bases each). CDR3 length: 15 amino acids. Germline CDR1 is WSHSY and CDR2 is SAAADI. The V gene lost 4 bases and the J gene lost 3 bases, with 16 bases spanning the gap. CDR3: CASSATGRGDYEQYF. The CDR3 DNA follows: TGCGCCAGCAGTGCGACGGGACGCGGTGACTACGAGCAGTACTTC.

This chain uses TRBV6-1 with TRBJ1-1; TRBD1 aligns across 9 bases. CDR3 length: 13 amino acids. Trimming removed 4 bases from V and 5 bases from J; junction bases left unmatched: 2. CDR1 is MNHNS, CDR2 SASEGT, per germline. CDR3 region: CASSVGQGTEAFF. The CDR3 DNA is TGTGCCAGCAGTGTGGGACAGGGTACTGAAGCTTTCTTT.

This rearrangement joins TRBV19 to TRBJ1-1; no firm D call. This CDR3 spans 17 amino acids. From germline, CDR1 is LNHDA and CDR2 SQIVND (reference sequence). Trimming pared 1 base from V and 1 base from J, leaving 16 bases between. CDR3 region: CASSIGGLGLRNTEAFF. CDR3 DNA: TGTGCCAGTAGTATAGGGGGTTTAGGACTCCGGAACACTGAAGCTTTCTTT. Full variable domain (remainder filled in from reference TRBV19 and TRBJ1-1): DGGITQSPKYLFRKEGQNVTLSCEQNLNHDAMYWYRQDPGQGLRLIYYSQIVNDFQKGDIAEGYSVSREKKESFPLTVTSAQKNPTAFYLCASSIGGLGLRNTEAFFGQGTRLTVV.

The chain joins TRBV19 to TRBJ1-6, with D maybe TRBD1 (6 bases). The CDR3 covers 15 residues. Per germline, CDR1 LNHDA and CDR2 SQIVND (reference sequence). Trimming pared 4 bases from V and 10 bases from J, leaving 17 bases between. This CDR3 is CASSTWGAHRSPLHF. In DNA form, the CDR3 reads TGTGCCAGTAGTACCTGGGGGGCGCATCGATCACCCCTCCACTTT.

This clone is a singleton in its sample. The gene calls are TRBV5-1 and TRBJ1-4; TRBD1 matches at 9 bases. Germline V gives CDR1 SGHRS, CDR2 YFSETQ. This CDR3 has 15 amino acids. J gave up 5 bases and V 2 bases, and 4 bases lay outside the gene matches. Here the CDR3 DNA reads TGCGCCAGCAGCTTACAGGGGGCCTTCAATGAAAAACTGTTTTTT. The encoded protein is CASSLQGAFNEKLFF.

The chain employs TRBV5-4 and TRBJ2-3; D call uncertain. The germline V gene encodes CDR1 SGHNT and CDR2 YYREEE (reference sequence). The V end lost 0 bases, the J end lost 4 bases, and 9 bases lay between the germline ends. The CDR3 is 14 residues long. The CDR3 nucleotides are TGTGCCAGCAGCTTGGGACAAGCCGCAGATACGCAGTATTTT. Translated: CASSLGQAADTQYF.

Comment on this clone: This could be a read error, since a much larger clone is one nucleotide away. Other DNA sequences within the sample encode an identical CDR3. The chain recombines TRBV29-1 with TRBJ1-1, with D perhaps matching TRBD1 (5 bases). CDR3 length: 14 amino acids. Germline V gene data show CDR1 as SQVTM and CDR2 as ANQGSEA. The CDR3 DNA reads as TGCAGCGTTGTACGGGGCGGGGTGAATACTGAAGCTTTCTTT. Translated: CSVVRGGVNTEAFF.

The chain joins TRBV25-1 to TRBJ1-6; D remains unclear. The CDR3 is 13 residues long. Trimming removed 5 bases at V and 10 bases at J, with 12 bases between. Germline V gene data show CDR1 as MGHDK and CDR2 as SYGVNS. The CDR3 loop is CASSPQPGSPLHF. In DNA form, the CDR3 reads TGTGCCAGCAGTCCCCAGCCGGGGTCACCCCTCCACTTT.

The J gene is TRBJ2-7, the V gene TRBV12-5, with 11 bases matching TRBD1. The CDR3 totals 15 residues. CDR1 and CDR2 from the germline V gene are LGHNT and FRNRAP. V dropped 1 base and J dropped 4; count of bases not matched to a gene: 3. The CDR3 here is CASGLGTGGRYEQYF. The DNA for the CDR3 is TGTGCTAGTGGTTTGGGGACAGGGGGCAGGTACGAGCAGTACTTC.

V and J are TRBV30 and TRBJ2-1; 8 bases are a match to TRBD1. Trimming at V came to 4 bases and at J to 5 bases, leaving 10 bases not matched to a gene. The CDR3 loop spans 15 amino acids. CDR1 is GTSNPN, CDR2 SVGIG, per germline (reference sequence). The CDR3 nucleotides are TGTGCCTGGACAGGGGGCGCAAGTAGTGACAATGAGCAGTTCTTC. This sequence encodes CAWTGGASSDNEQFF. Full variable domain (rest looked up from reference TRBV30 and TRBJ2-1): SQTIHQWPATLVQPVGSPLSLECTVEGTSNPNLYWYRQAAGRGLQLLFYSVGIGQISSEVPQNLSASRPQDRQFILSSKKLLLSDSGFYLCAWTGGASSDNEQFFGPGTRLTVL.

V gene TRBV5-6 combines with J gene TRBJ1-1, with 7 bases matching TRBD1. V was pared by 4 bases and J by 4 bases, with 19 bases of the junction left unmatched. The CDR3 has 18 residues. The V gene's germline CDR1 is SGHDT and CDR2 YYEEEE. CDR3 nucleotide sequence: TGTGCCAGCAGCCCTCCCCCTACAGGGGCGATGGGCCTCACTGAAGCTTTCTTT. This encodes CASSPPPTGAMGLTEAFF.

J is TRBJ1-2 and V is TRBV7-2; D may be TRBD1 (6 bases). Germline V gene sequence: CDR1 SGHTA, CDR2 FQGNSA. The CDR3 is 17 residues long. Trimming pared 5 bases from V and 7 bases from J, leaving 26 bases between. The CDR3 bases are TGTGCCAGCAGCCTCCGGACCCGGGACACCAAAACCCCTGGCTACACCTTC. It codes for CASSLRTRDTKTPGYTF.

The CDR3 reads CASSGWVTGNTIYF. CDR3 coding DNA: TGTGCCAGCTCAGGATGGGTGACTGGAAACACCATATATTTT. V is TRBV18 and J is TRBJ1-3, with D hard to call. CDR1 and CDR2 from the germline V gene are KGHSH and LQKENI. V was pared by 5 bases and J by 2 bases, with 10 bases between. The length of the CDR3 is 14 residues.

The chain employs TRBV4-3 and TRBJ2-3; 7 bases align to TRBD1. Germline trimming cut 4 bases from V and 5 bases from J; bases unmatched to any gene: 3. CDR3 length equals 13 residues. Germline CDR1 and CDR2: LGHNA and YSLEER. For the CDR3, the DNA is TGCGCCAGCAGCCCTCGACAGGGAGATACGCAGTATTTT. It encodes CASSPRQGDTQYF.

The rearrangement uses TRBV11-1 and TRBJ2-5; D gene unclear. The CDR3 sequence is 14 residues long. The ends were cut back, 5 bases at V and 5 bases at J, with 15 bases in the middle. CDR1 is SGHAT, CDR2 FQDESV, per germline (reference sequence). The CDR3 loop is CASSLFLDAETQYF. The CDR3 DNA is TGTGCCAGCAGCCTTTTTTTAGATGCGGAGACCCAGTACTTC.

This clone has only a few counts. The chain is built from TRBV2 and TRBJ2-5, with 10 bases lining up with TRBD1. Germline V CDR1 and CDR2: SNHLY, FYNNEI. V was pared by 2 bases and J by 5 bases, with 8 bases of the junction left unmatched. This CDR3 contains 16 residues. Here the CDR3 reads CASSESRTGGWETQYF. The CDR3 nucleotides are TGTGCCAGCAGTGAATCCAGGACAGGGGGTTGGGAGACCCAGTACTTC.

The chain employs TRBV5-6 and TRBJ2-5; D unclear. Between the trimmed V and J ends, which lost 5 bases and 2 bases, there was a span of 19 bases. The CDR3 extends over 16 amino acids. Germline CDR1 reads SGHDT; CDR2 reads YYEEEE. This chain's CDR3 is CASRELGDTAQETQYF. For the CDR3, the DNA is TGTGCCAGCAGGGAGCTTGGTGACACAGCACAAGAGACCCAGTACTTC.

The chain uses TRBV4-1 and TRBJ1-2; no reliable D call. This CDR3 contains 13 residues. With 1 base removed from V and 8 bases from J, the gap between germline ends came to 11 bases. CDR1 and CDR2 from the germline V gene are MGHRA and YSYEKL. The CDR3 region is CASSQGSGEGYTF. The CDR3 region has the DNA TGCGCCAGCAGCCAAGGTTCCGGCGAGGGCTACACCTTC.

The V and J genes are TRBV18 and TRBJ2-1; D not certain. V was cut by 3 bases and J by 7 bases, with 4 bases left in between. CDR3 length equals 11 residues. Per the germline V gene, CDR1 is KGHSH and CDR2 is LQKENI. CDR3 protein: CASSPGNEQFF. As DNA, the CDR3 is TGTGCCAGCTCACCGGGGAATGAGCAGTTCTTC.

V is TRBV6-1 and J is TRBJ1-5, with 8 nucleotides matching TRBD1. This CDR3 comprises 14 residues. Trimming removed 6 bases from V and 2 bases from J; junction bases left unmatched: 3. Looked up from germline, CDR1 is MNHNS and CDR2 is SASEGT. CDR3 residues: CASSQGAGNQPQHF. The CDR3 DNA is TGTGCCAGCAGCCAGGGGGCTGGCAATCAGCCCCAGCATTTT.

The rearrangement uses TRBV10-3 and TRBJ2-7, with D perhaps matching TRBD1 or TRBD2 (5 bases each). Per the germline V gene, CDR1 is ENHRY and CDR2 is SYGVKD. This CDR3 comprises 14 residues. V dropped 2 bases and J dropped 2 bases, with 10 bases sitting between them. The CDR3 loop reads CAISEEVGAYEQYF. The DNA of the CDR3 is TGTGCCATCAGTGAGGAGGTGGGGGCCTACGAGCAGTACTTC.

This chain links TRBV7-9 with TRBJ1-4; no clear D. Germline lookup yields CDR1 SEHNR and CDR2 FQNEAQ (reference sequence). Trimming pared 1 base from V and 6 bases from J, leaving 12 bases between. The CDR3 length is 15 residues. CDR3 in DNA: TGTGCCAGCAGCTTAGGACCCTCGGTGGATGAAAAACTGTTTTTT. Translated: CASSLGPSVDEKLFF. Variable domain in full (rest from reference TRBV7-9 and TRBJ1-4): DTGVSQNPRHKITKRGQNVTFRCDPISEHNRLYWYRQTLGQGPEFLTYFQNEAQLEKSRLLSDRFSAERPKGSFSTLEIQRTEQGDSAMYLCASSLGPSVDEKLFFGSGTQLSVL.